This T cell receptor beta chain was sequenced during a study of OX40 agonist ivuxolimab in advanced cancers. Study in general: All patients had ivuxolimab intravenously every 2 weeks at 0.01 to 10 mg/kg. Past anti-PD-1, anti-PD-L1 or anti-CTLA-4 therapy was accepted, and 40% had received some. Findings and limits, study-wide: Normalized T-cell clonal expansion was also low in a subset of nonresponders.

A word on this clone: What it binds is unknown.

The CDR3 runs to 19 residues. Germline CDR1 and CDR2: SEHNR and FQNEAQ (reference sequence). Repertoires were generated with immunoSEQ multiplex PCR, while TCRdb's copy carries only in-frame clones and drops some. This table has about 79,000 clones, over 75% appearing once. The V call is TRBV7-9, the J call TRBJ2-5; 9 nucleotides line up with TRBD2. The better agreement between TRBJ2-7 and the DNA end casts doubt on the J call. This sample comprised CD4+ or CD8+ T cells sorted from blood, obtained in a trial of the OX40 agonist ivuxolimab. The sequence came from an adult with an advanced solid tumor such as melanoma, head and neck, liver or kidney cancer. CDR3 region: CASSLGSPAGLALGYEQYF. The CDR3 region has the DNA TGTGCCAGCAGCCTAGGTTCCCCCGCGGGACTAGCCCTAGGGTACGAGCAGTACTTC.